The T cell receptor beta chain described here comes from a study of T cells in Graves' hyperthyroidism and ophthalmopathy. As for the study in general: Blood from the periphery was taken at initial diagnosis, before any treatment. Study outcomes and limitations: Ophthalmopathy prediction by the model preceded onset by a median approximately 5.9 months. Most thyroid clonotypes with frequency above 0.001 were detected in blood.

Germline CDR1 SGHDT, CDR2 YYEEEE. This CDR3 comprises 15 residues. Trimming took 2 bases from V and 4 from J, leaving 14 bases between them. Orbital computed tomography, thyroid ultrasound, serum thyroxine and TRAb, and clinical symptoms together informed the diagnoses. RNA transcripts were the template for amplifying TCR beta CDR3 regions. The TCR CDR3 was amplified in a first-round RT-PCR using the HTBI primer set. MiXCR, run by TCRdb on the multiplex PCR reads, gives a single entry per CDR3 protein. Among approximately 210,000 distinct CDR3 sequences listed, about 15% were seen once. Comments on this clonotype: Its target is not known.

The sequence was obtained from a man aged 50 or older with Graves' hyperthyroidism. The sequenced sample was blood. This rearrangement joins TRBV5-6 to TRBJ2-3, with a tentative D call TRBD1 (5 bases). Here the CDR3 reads CASSFRVLRADTQYF. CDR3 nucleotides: TGTGCCAGCAGCTTCAGGGTACTCAGGGCAGATACGCAGTATTTT.